Here is one T cell receptor beta chain with its context. Relative to the germline gene, one junction end is altered; a read error may explain this. The sample belongs to a study of cytomegalovirus exposure and HLA in healthy donors. Primers included in the PCR were 60 Vbeta and 13 Jbeta primers. TCRdb keeps only in-frame clones here, not all; method: immunoSEQ multiplex PCR. This table has roughly 93,000 clones, around three quarters appearing once. The CDR3 loop spans 15 amino acids. From germline, CDR1 is SEHNR and CDR2 FQNEAQ (reference sequence). The material sequenced was PBMCs. The V and J genes are TRBV7-9 and TRBJ2-5; 9 bases agree with TRBD1. The clonotype comes from a man between 25 and 39 years old in good health and CMV-seronegative. Written as DNA, the CDR3 is TGTTCCAGCATCGATAAACAGGGGGCACGGGAGACCCAGTACTTC. Amino acid sequence: CSSIDKQGARETQYF.